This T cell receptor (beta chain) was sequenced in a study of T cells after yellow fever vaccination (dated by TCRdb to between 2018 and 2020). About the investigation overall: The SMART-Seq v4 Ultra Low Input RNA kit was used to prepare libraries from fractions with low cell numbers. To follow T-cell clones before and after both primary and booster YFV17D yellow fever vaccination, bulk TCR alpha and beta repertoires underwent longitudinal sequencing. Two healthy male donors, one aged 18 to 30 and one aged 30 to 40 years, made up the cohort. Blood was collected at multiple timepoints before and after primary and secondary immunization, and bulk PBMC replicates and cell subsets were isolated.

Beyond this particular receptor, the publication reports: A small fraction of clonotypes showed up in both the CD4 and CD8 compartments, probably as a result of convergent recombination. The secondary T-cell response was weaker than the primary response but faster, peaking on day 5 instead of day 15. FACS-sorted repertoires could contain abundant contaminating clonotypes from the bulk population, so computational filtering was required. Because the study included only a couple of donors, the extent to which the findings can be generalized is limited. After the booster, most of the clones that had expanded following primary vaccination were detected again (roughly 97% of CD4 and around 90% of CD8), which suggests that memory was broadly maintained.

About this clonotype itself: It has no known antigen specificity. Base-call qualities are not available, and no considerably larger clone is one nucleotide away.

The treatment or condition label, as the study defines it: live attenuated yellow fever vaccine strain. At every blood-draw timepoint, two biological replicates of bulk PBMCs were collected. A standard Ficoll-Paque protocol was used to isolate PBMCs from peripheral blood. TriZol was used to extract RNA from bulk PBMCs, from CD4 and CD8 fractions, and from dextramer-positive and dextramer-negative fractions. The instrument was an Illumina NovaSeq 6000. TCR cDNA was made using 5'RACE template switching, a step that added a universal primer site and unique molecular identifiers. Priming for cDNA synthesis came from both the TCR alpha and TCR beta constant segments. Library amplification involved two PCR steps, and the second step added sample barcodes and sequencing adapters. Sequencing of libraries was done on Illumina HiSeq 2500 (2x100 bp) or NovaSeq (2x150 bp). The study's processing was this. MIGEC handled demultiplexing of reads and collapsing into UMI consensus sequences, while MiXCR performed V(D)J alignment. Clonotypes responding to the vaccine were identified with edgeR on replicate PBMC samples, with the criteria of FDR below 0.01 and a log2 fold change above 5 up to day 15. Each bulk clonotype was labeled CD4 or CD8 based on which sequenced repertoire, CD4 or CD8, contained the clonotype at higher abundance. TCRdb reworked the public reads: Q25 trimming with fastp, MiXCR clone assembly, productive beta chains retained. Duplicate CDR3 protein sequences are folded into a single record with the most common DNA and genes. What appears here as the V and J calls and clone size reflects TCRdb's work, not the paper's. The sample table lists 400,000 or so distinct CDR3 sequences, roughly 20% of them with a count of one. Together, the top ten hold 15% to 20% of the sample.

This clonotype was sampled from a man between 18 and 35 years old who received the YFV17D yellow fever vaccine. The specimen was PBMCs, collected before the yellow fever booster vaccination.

The DNA sequence is given as TGTGCCAGCAGCTTACGGGGTATCGGGGACTACGAGCAGTACTTC. It specifies CASSLRGIGDYEQYF. This chain joins TRBV7-6 to TRBJ2-7; the D region possibly corresponds to TRBD2 (5 bases align). The germline V gene specifies SGHVS as CDR1 and FNYEAQ as CDR2. Its CDR3 holds 15 amino acids, cysteine through phenylalanine. CDR3 DNA is the only sequence kept; it has 45 bases, read in frame from the first base. Trimming costs V 2 bases and J 3 bases, and their ends lie 14 bases apart. Supplemented by the reference TRBV7-6 and TRBJ2-7 proteins around the CDR3, the complete variable domain is GAGVSQSPRYKVTKRGQDVALRCDPISGHVSLYWYRQALGQGPEFLTYFNYEAQQDKSGLPNDRFSAERPEGSISTLTIQRTEQRDSAMYRCASSLRGIGDYEQYFGPGTRLTVT.